These 27 T cell receptor beta chains came from one sample sequenced in a study of Graves' ophthalmopathy and Graves' hyperthyroidism. CDR3 regions of TCR beta were amplified from RNA transcripts. HTBI-primed RT-PCR formed the first round, and a multiplex PCR formed the second. TCRdb fed the multiplex PCR reads into MiXCR, producing one record per CDR3 protein. This sample carries under 800,000 distinct CDR3 sequences, 20% to 25% of them seen once, and the ten largest clones take roughly 7.4%. Specimen: peripheral blood. All receptors come from a woman between 18 and 29 years old with stable Graves' hyperthyroidism. Some clones in this sample may be carry-over from other donors' samples.

The V gene is TRBV2, the J gene TRBJ1-2; D possibly corresponds to TRBD1 (5 bases). Germline CDR1 and CDR2: SNHLY and FYNNEI. V lost 0 bases and J lost 4, with 21 bases in between. The CDR3 is 18 residues long. CDR3 bases: TGTGCCAGCAGTGAAGCGTTTGTCAAAGCAGGGCACGGCTATGGCTACACCTTC. Encoded protein: CASSEAFVKAGHGYGYTF.

The rearrangement uses TRBV9 and TRBJ1-6; D possibly corresponds to TRBD1 (5 bases). Germline values: CDR1 SGDLS, CDR2 YYNGEE. V lost 4 bases, J lost 0 bases, and 14 bases lay in between. This CDR3 is 17 amino acids long. The DNA for the CDR3 is TGTGCCAGCAGCCAGGATCCTGACAGCTCCTATAATTCACCCCTCCACTTT. Its translation is CASSQDPDSSYNSPLHF.

Ten or more counts support this clonotype. CDR3 nucleotide sequence: TGTGCCAGCAGCTTATATGGGGTAGTCTATGGCTACACCTTC. The encoded protein is CASSLYGVVYGYTF. The chain recombines TRBV12-3 or TRBV12-4 with TRBJ1-2; no clear D gene. V was pared by 6 bases and J by 4 bases, with 15 bases between. CDR3 length: 14 residues.

V and J are TRBV6-2 or TRBV6-3 and TRBJ2-7; D assignment may be TRBD1 or TRBD2 (6 bases each). V was shortened by 2 bases and J by 3 bases, with 14 bases between the two germline ends. The germline V gene has CDR1 MNHEY and CDR2 SVGEGT. CDR3 size: 15 residues. Here the CDR3 DNA reads TGTGCCAGCAGTTACGACGGGGGCGCCGTCTACGAGCAGTACTTC. Its translation is CASSYDGGAVYEQYF.

V and J are TRBV5-1 and TRBJ2-5; D gene unclear. The CDR3 runs to 15 residues. Germline values: CDR1 SGHRS, CDR2 YFSETQ. Trimming removed 0 bases at V and 1 base at J, with 10 bases between. The CDR3: CASSLEVRAQETQYF. The CDR3 nucleotides read TGCGCCAGCAGCTTGGAGGTCAGAGCCCAAGAGACCCAGTACTTC.

This clonotype was detected a few times. This rearrangement joins TRBV4-1 to TRBJ1-3; D not resolved. The CDR3 consists of 15 residues. The V gene lost 1 base and the J gene lost 0 bases, with 7 bases spanning the gap. Germline V CDR1 and CDR2: MGHRA, YSYEKL. The DNA of the CDR3 is TGCGCCAGCAGCCAAGCTGAGAACTCTGGAAACACCATATATTTT. Translated: CASSQAENSGNTIYF.

This clonotype was seen repeatedly, ten times or more. The rearrangement joins TRBV11-2 to TRBJ1-1; the D gene is possibly TRBD1 (5 bases). Germline values: CDR1 SGHAT, CDR2 FQNNGV. V lost 7 bases, J lost 6 bases, and 15 bases lay in between. The CDR3 has 13 residues. The CDR3 DNA reads TGTGCCAGCACCTCGTGGGGGTTTTCTGAAGCTTTCTTT. It translates to CASTSWGFSEAFF. The whole variable domain, filled in from reference TRBV11-2 and TRBJ1-1, reads EAGVAQSPRYKIIEKRQSVAFWCNPISGHATLYWYQQILGQGPKLLIQFQNNGVVDDSQLPKDRFSAERLKGVDSTLKIQPAKLEDSAVYLCASTSWGFSEAFFGQGTRLTVV.

This clonotype was observed many times. The chain carries TRBV12-3 or TRBV12-4 and TRBJ1-6; 10 nucleotides line up with TRBD1. This CDR3 region has 15 residues. With 1 base clipped from V and 14 bases from J, the junction kept 8 bases outside the gene matches. This CDR3 reads CASSLVTGGARTLHF. The CDR3 DNA follows: TGTGCCAGCAGTTTAGTGACAGGGGGCGCGAGGACCCTCCACTTT.

In its sample, this clonotype was seen many times. The V and J genes are TRBV15 and TRBJ2-5, with D unresolved. V lost 1 base and J lost 0, with 9 bases in between. CDR1 is LNHNV and CDR2 is YYDKDF in the germline V gene (reference sequence). CDR3 length: 15 residues. The DNA of the CDR3 is TGTGCCACCAGCAGAGCCTCACAGTACCAAGAGACCCAGTACTTC. Amino acids: CATSRASQYQETQYF.

In this sample, this clonotype turned up a few times. The chain uses TRBV6-2 or TRBV6-3 and TRBJ2-2; D might be TRBD1 (5 bases). V was trimmed by 7 bases and J by 8 bases, leaving 8 bases between them. CDR1 is MNHEY and CDR2 is SVGEGT in the germline V gene. There are 11 residues in the CDR3. The chain's CDR3 is CASIAGGELFF. DNA of the CDR3: TGTGCCAGCATCGCAGGGGGGGAGCTGTTTTTT.

This chain connects TRBV20-1 to TRBJ2-2; 7 bases are shared with TRBD2. Trimming at V came to 5 bases and at J to 5 bases, leaving 8 bases not matched to a gene. The germline CDR1 and CDR2 sequences are DFQATT and SNEGSKA (reference sequence). This CDR3 spans 14 amino acids. The CDR3 nucleotides are TGCAGTGCTTTCTGGGGGGGGGGTACCGGGGAGCTGTTTTTT. Its protein product is CSAFWGGGTGELFF.

Ten or more counts support this clonotype. The CDR3 bases are TGCAGTGCCCCCCCGGGGCGCGACATTCAGTACTTC. Its protein is CSAPPGRDIQYF. The genes are TRBV20-1 and TRBJ2-4, with D perhaps matching TRBD1 or TRBD2 (5 bases each). The CDR3 runs 12 residues. V was pared by 6 bases and J by 8 bases, with 14 bases between. Germline V gives CDR1 DFQATT, CDR2 SNEGSKA (reference sequence).

This clonotype showed up just a few times. This rearrangement joins TRBV11-2 to TRBJ1-6; 9 bases line up with TRBD1. Per the germline V gene, CDR1 is SGHAT and CDR2 is FQNNGV. Trimming cost V 5 bases and J 7 bases; bases outside gene matches: 6. The CDR3 runs to 15 residues. CDR3 nucleotides: TGTGCCAGCAGCAAAGGGACAGGGAAGAATTCACCCCTCCACTTT. Amino acid sequence: CASSKGTGKNSPLHF.

The V and J genes are TRBV6-1 and TRBJ2-7, with a weak D call TRBD2 (7 bases). V lost 7 bases and J lost 5, with 18 bases in between. Germline CDR1 and CDR2: MNHNS and SASEGT. The CDR3 runs to 14 residues. The CDR3 spells CASTRPGGNDEQYF. The CDR3 nucleotides read TGTGCCAGCACCCGCCCGGGGGGCAACGACGAGCAGTACTTC.

This clonotype showed up many times. The J gene is TRBJ2-3, the V gene TRBV20-1; 14 bases agree with TRBD2. From germline, CDR1 is DFQATT and CDR2 SNEGSKA (reference sequence). There are 16 residues in the CDR3. The V and J ends lost 4 bases and 0 bases, in that order; junction bases with no gene match: 3. CDR3 in DNA: TGCAGTGCTATGGGACTAGCGGGGGATAGCACAGATACGCAGTATTTT. Amino acid sequence: CSAMGLAGDSTDTQYF.

This clonotype has a handful of counts. The chain combines TRBV6-5 with TRBJ1-2; D not resolved. CDR1 is MNHEY and CDR2 is SVGAGI in the germline V gene. Trimming took off 0 bases at V and 1 base at J, with 9 bases between the two ends. CDR3 length equals 15 residues. DNA for the CDR3: TGTGCCAGCAGTTACTCGAGCGGGGTTAACTATGGCTACACCTTC. Amino acids: CASSYSSGVNYGYTF.

This clonotype has at least ten counts. The V call is TRBV20-1, the J call TRBJ1-2; no clear D gene. V dropped 1 base and J dropped 3 bases, with 3 bases sitting between them. There are 11 residues in the CDR3. CDR1 is DFQATT, CDR2 SNEGSKA, per germline (reference sequence). CDR3: CSARADYGYTF. The CDR3 DNA reads as TGCAGTGCTAGAGCTGACTATGGCTACACCTTC.

This clonotype was counted a few times. The V call is TRBV20-1, the J call TRBJ1-1; 7 positions match TRBD1. This CDR3 has 14 amino acids. Unmatched junction bases numbered 7, after V lost 1 base and J lost 5 bases. Germline-derived CDR1 and CDR2 are DFQATT and SNEGSKA (reference sequence). CDR3 sequence: CSARAHRGETEAFF. As DNA, the CDR3 is TGCAGTGCTAGAGCTCACAGGGGTGAAACTGAAGCTTTCTTT.

V gene TRBV30 combines with J gene TRBJ2-4, with D perhaps TRBD1 (6 bases). Germline loops: CDR1 GTSNPN, CDR2 SVGIG (reference sequence). This CDR3 spans 16 amino acids. The V gene lost 5 bases and the J gene lost 1 base, with 18 bases spanning the gap. This CDR3 reads CAWARTVPIAKNIQYF. The CDR3 DNA sequence: TGTGCCTGGGCAAGGACAGTCCCAATCGCCAAAAACATTCAGTACTTC.

In its sample, this clonotype was seen many times. J is TRBJ2-7 and V is TRBV29-1; D might be TRBD1 (5 bases). The germline V gene has CDR1 SQVTM and CDR2 ANQGSEA. Trimming shortened V by 1 base and J by 3 bases, and 13 bases separated the two germline ends. The length of the CDR3 is 14 residues. The CDR3 sequence is CSVEGAGSLYEQYF. The CDR3 DNA reads as TGCAGCGTTGAAGGCGCAGGGTCTCTCTACGAGCAGTACTTC.

The V gene is TRBV7-9, the J gene TRBJ1-1; the D gene is possibly TRBD1 (5 bases). Trimming left V 8 bases short and J 4 bases short, with 14 bases between. The CDR3 is made up of 13 amino acids. Germline CDR1 is SEHNR and CDR2 is FQNEAQ (reference sequence). The CDR3 DNA reads as TGTGCCAGCGAATGGGGACTTCGCACTGAAGCTTTCTTT. Protein sequence: CASEWGLRTEAFF.

Ten or more counts support this clonotype. V is TRBV5-5 and J is TRBJ2-7; 8 positions match TRBD2. Germline CDR1 is SGHKS and CDR2 is YYEKEE (reference sequence). The CDR3 has 14 residues. With 0 bases clipped from V and 5 bases from J, the junction kept 4 bases outside the gene matches. The CDR3 nucleotides read TGTGCCAGCAGCTTGGCTAGCGGGCGGGACGAGCAGTACTTC. Translated: CASSLASGRDEQYF.

The chain links TRBV19 to TRBJ1-5, with 8 bases identical to TRBD1. V trimming: 5 bases; J trimming: 4 bases; junction bases outside the gene matches: 7. In germline, CDR1 is LNHDA, CDR2 SQIVND (reference sequence). CDR3 length: 15 residues. The CDR3 loop is CASSLGQEGNQPQHF. In DNA, the CDR3 is TGTGCCAGTAGTCTGGGACAGGAGGGAAATCAGCCCCAGCATTTT.

This clonotype was found many times. This rearrangement joins TRBV12-3 or TRBV12-4 to TRBJ2-7, with 10 bases lining up with TRBD1. The CDR3 is 13 residues long. Germline trimming cut 4 bases from V and 6 bases from J; bases unmatched to any gene: 3. The CDR3 nucleotides read TGTGCCAGCAGTTCCCGACAGGGGGCCGAGCAGTACTTC. It yields the protein CASSSRQGAEQYF.

This clonotype was picked up many times. The chain combines TRBV28 with TRBJ2-7, with TRBD2 identical over 9 bases. The CDR3 consists of 15 residues. Germline trimming cut 7 bases from V and 3 bases from J; bases unmatched to any gene: 10. Per germline, CDR1 MDHEN and CDR2 SYDVKM. The CDR3 DNA sequence: TGTGCCAGCACTCCCCTCGCGGGAGGGGTCTACGAGCAGTACTTC. It specifies CASTPLAGGVYEQYF.

This clonotype came up many times. The chain joins TRBV19 to TRBJ2-5; either TRBD1 or TRBD2 may supply D (5 bases each). Germline V gene lookup returns CDR1 LNHDA and CDR2 SQIVND (reference sequence). Trimming pared 6 bases from V and 7 bases from J, leaving 15 bases between. The CDR3 sequence is 13 residues long. CDR3 sequence (DNA): TGTGCCAGTAGCATGGGCCATGGGGGGACCCAGTACTTC. Amino acid sequence: CASSMGHGGTQYF.

In its sample, this clonotype was seen many times. The chain joins TRBV29-1 to TRBJ1-3; the D gene is possibly TRBD1 (5 bases). Trimming left V 4 bases short and J 4 bases short, with 11 bases between. Germline loops: CDR1 SQVTM, CDR2 ANQGSEA. This CDR3 contains 13 residues. CDR3 nucleotides: TGCAGCGTTGGAGACAGCCCGGGAAACACCATATATTTT. It specifies CSVGDSPGNTIYF.